Below are 2 T cell receptor beta chains sequenced from a single sample in a study of cytomegalovirus exposure and HLA in healthy donors. The primer mix had 60 Vbeta and 13 Jbeta primers. Libraries were prepared by immunoSEQ multiplex PCR; TCRdb keeps only in-frame clonotypes and omits some of them. In the table there are 100,000 to 150,000 clones, over 80% of which are singletons. Sequencing used PBMCs. These receptors were collected from a young man in good health and CMV-seropositive.

V usage is TRBV29-1 and J usage is TRBJ1-2; D remains ambiguous. The germline gives CDR1 SQVTM, CDR2 ANQGSEA. The ends were cut back, 0 bases at V and 0 bases at J, with 8 bases in the middle. The CDR3 loop spans 14 amino acids. The CDR3: CSVEDPGTNYGYTF. The CDR3 DNA reads as TGCAGCGTTGAAGATCCGGGGACTAACTATGGCTACACCTTC.

The gene calls are TRBV13 and TRBJ1-5; no firm D call. Germline values: CDR1 PRHDT, CDR2 FYEKMQ (reference sequence). The CDR3 has 16 amino acids. Trimming took 0 bases from V and 4 from J, leaving 13 bases between them. The CDR3 nucleotides are TGTGCCAGCAGCTTAGGGGTCAACAGTAAAAATCAGCCCCAGCATTTT. Amino acids: CASSLGVNSKNQPQHF.